This T cell receptor beta chain was sequenced in a study of vaccination effects on CD4 cells after COVID-19. Viral peptide pools were used in the ViraFEST assay to expand antigen-specific CD4+ T cells, and sequencing came afterward. At the end of about 9 days of culture, CD4+ T cells were isolated. Each vaccine recipient was nucleocapsid antibody negative and had no prior SARS-CoV-2 infection. This clone has more than one count but fewer than ten. Its antigen is unidentified. TCRdb's table, derived via immunoSEQ multiplex PCR, lists solely in-frame clones and lacks some. The sample shows 70,000 or so clones, around 81% of them seen only once. Study results and limitations: Long after vaccination, the clones induced by infection and by vaccine shrank markedly in size.

This receptor was obtained from a human donor who received a COVID-19 vaccine. The starting material was CD4+ T cells from PBMCs cultured with SARS-CoV-2 spike peptides, obtained before COVID-19 vaccination.

CDR3 in DNA: TGTGCCAGTACCCCTCGCGGGGTGGGATCAGATACGCAGTATTTT. Protein product: CASTPRGVGSDTQYF. The V gene is TRBV19, the J gene TRBJ2-3; D is perhaps TRBD2 (6 bases). Germline CDR1 reads LNHDA; CDR2 reads SQIVND (reference sequence). Deletions cut 7 bases from V and 4 bases from J, with 18 bases between. The CDR3 contains 15 residues.